These 30 T cell receptor beta chains came from one sample sequenced in a study of blood T cell repertoires in COVID-19. Clones were read by immunoSEQ multiplex PCR, and TCRdb kept only the in-frame ones, dropping some. Among about 81,000 clones listed, about four fifths were seen once. Sequencing was done on a sample of peripheral blood. These receptors were collected from a man in his sixties with acute or convalescent COVID-19.

The V gene is TRBV28, the J gene TRBJ2-7, with no clear D. CDR3 length: 13 residues. Germline loops: CDR1 MDHEN, CDR2 SYDVKM. Trimming removed 1 base at V and 5 bases at J, with 9 bases between. DNA of the CDR3: TGTGCCAGCAGTTTATCTGGGCGCCACGAGCAGTACTTC. This encodes CASSLSGRHEQYF.

The rearrangement joins TRBV2 to TRBJ2-5; tentatively, D is TRBD1 (7 bases). The CDR3 sequence is 14 residues long. Germline CDR1 is SNHLY and CDR2 is FYNNEI. Trimming cost V 7 bases and J 5 bases, with 17 bases left between them. The CDR3 sequence: CASKIRGAKETQYF. CDR3 DNA sequence: TGTGCCAGCAAAATCAGGGGGGCGAAGGAGACCCAGTACTTC.

The chain recombines TRBV9 with TRBJ1-2; D is possibly TRBD1 (6 bases). V lost 7 bases to trimming and J lost 3 bases, with 7 bases between them. CDR3 length: 11 amino acids. Looked up from germline, CDR1 is SGDLS and CDR2 is YYNGEE. The CDR3 bases are TGTGCCAGCGGGGGCCACTATGGCTACACCTTC. Translating it yields CASGGHYGYTF.

The chain is built from TRBV4-3 and TRBJ2-1; TRBD2 matches at 9 bases. Trimming removed 4 bases from V and 0 bases from J; junction bases left unmatched: 19. CDR1 and CDR2 (germline): LGHNA, YSLEER. The CDR3 length is 21 residues. CDR3 loop: CASSPQITTSGGITSYNEQFF. The DNA for the CDR3 is TGCGCCAGCAGCCCCCAAATAACGACTAGCGGAGGGATCACCTCCTACAATGAGCAGTTCTTC.

The V call is TRBV21-1, the J call TRBJ1-5; the table's TRBD1 call for D was not verified on the DNA. TRBV21-1 is labeled a pseudogene. The CDR3 loop spans 18 amino acids. The CDR3 loop is CASSKRRQAGVSNQPQHF. CDR3 nucleotides: TGTGCCAGCAGCAAAAGGCGACAGGCTGGGGTTAGCAATCAGCCCCAGCATTTT.

V usage is TRBV12-5 and J usage is TRBJ2-7; 7 bases align to TRBD1. V was clipped by 5 bases and J by 6 bases; unmatched bases: 7. The CDR3 length is 13 residues. In germline, CDR1 is LGHNT, CDR2 FRNRAP. The CDR3 sequence: CASGENRGTEQYF. The CDR3 region has the DNA TGTGCTAGTGGTGAAAACAGGGGAACCGAGCAGTACTTC.

V usage is TRBV7-2 and J usage is TRBJ2-3; 8 nucleotides line up with TRBD2. The junction had 5 bases not matched to a gene; V was cut back by 3 bases and J by 6 bases. The germline gives CDR1 SGHTA, CDR2 FQGNSA. This CDR3 contains 14 residues. The CDR3 protein is CASSFISGADTQYF. CDR3 DNA: TGTGCCAGCAGCTTTATTAGCGGGGCGGATACGCAGTATTTT. The variable domain in full, completed from reference TRBV7-2 and TRBJ2-3, reads GAGVSQSPSNKVTEKGKDVELRCDPISGHTALYWYRQSLGQGLEFLIYFQGNSAPDKSGLPSDRFSAERTGGSVSTLTIQRTQQEDSAVYLCASSFISGADTQYFGPGTRLTVL.

V usage is TRBV10-3 and J usage is TRBJ2-7, with D perhaps matching TRBD1 (5 bases). In germline, CDR1 is ENHRY, CDR2 SYGVKD. Trimming left V 8 bases short and J 2 bases short, with 13 bases between. The CDR3 is made up of 13 amino acids. The chain's CDR3 is CAIGKGLAYEQYF. Here the CDR3 DNA reads TGTGCCATCGGAAAGGGGCTAGCCTACGAGCAGTACTTC.

This clone was seen a handful of times. The V call is TRBV2, the J call TRBJ1-6; 9 bases line up with TRBD1. CDR3 length: 14 amino acids. V trimming: 8 bases; J trimming: 7 bases; junction bases outside the gene matches: 6. CDR1 SNHLY and CDR2 FYNNEI come from the germline V gene. The CDR3 is CASGETGGNSPLHF. The DNA of the CDR3 is TGTGCCAGCGGGGAGACAGGGGGGAATTCACCCCTCCACTTT.

This clone was detected a few times. V gene TRBV5-4 combines with J gene TRBJ2-7; the match to TRBD2 covers 10 bases. The ends lost 0 bases at V and 6 bases at J; junction bases unmatched: 9. Germline values: CDR1 SGHNT, CDR2 YYREEE (reference sequence). This CDR3 comprises 16 residues. CDR3 nucleotides: TGTGCCAGCAGCTTGGCCCCGACTAGCGGGTTAGGCGAGCAGTACTTC. This gives the protein CASSLAPTSGLGEQYF.

This chain's CDR3 is CASSPRGLAGGAGETQYF. Written as DNA, the CDR3 is TGTGCCAGCTCACCAAGGGGACTAGCGGGAGGAGCTGGAGAGACCCAGTACTTC. The chain joins TRBV18 to TRBJ2-5, with 15 bases lining up with TRBD2. The CDR3 has 18 amino acids. With V trimmed by 2 bases and J by 4 bases, 8 bases remained unmatched. Germline CDR1 is KGHSH and CDR2 is LQKENI.

The CDR3: CASSPDRGGFGYTF. CDR3 nucleotides: TGTGCCAGCAGTCCGGACAGGGGCGGTTTTGGCTACACCTTC. The gene calls are TRBV6-2 or TRBV6-3 and TRBJ1-2; 9 positions match TRBD1. Per the germline V gene, CDR1 is MNHEY and CDR2 is SVGEGT. V was pared by 5 bases and J by 7 bases, with 8 bases of the junction left unmatched. The CDR3 spans 14 residues.

The rearrangement joins TRBV12-5 to TRBJ1-1; unclear D gene. This CDR3 contains 12 residues. Between the trimmed V and J ends, which lost 3 bases and 4 bases, there was a span of 6 bases. The germline V gene has CDR1 LGHNT and CDR2 FRNRAP. CDR3 nucleotide sequence: TGTGCTAGTGGTTTAGGGAGCACTGAAGCTTTCTTT. It codes for CASGLGSTEAFF.

The V gene is TRBV6-5, the J gene TRBJ1-3, with D hard to call. Germline-derived CDR1 and CDR2 are MNHEY and SVGAGI. Trimming pared 10 bases from V and 4 bases from J, leaving 17 bases between. CDR3 length: 14 residues. This CDR3 reads CATSPNSGGNTIYF. CDR3 bases: TGTGCCACATCGCCCAATTCGGGGGGAAACACCATATATTTT.

As DNA, the CDR3 is TGTGCCAGCAGTGATACGGTGCTAGGCGGCTACACCTTC. Its protein product is CASSDTVLGGYTF. This chain connects TRBV2 to TRBJ1-2; D call uncertain. The CDR3 is made up of 13 amino acids. Between the trimmed V and J ends, which lost 3 bases and 8 bases, there was a span of 13 bases. CDR1 is SNHLY and CDR2 is FYNNEI in the germline V gene.

In its sample, this clone was seen once. The V and J genes are TRBV7-2 and TRBJ2-3; tentative D call: TRBD2 (5 bases). Germline CDR1 and CDR2: SGHTA and FQGNSA. The V gene lost 5 bases and the J gene lost 3 bases, with 15 bases spanning the gap. The CDR3 contains 15 residues. The CDR3 region is CASSPGRLVTDTQYF. In nucleotides, the CDR3 is TGTGCCAGCAGCCCGGGAAGGCTAGTAACAGATACGCAGTATTTT.

The gene calls are TRBV19 and TRBJ1-5; 7 nucleotides agree with TRBD1. With 0 bases clipped from V and 3 bases from J, the junction kept 11 bases outside the gene matches. This CDR3 contains 18 residues. Germline loops: CDR1 LNHDA, CDR2 SQIVND (reference sequence). The CDR3 nucleotides read TGTGCCAGTAGTATAGACGTTACCAGGGGGGACCTCAATCAGCCCCAGCATTTT. Residues: CASSIDVTRGDLNQPQHF.

This rearrangement joins TRBV9 to TRBJ2-3; D may be TRBD1 (6 bases). The CDR3 totals 17 residues. Trimming cost V 4 bases and J 0 bases, with 18 bases left between them. Germline lookup yields CDR1 SGDLS and CDR2 YYNGEE. CDR3 nucleotide sequence: TGTGCCAGCAGCCCCCAAATCGGCCAGGGGAGCACAGATACGCAGTATTTT. It codes for CASSPQIGQGSTDTQYF.

V and J are TRBV19 and TRBJ1-2, with TRBD1 as a possible D gene (6 bases). The CDR3 is 14 amino acids. CDR1 and CDR2 from the germline V gene are LNHDA and SQIVND (reference sequence). V lost 6 bases and J 3 bases, leaving 14 bases between the germline ends. The CDR3 DNA sequence: TGTGCCAGTAGATCCGGGGGGGCATACTATGGCTACACCTTC. Protein sequence: CASRSGGAYYGYTF.

V gene TRBV28 combines with J gene TRBJ2-7, with D tentatively TRBD2 (6 bases). The CDR3 has 18 residues. CDR1 and CDR2 from the germline V gene are MDHEN and SYDVKM. The germline V and J ends were trimmed by 5 bases and 0 bases, with 23 bases remaining between them. DNA for the CDR3: TGTGCCAGCAGTCCCAACTTGGGTTCAGCGGGCAGCTCCTACGAGCAGTACTTC. It is translated as CASSPNLGSAGSSYEQYF.

CDR3 nucleotide sequence: TGTGCCAGCCGAAGGGGGGGCGACAATTCACCCCTCCACTTT. It yields the protein CASRRGGDNSPLHF. The chain couples TRBV28 to TRBJ1-6, with D tentatively TRBD1 (6 bases). Germline lookup yields CDR1 MDHEN and CDR2 SYDVKM. V shed 8 bases and J shed 7 bases, with 15 bases lying between them. This CDR3 is 14 amino acids long.

The gene calls are TRBV27 and TRBJ2-3, with TRBD1 matching over 9 bases. CDR1 and CDR2 (germline): MNHEY, SMNVEV (reference sequence). This CDR3 has 16 amino acids. The J segment lost 5 bases and the V segment lost 3 bases, leaving 9 bases of the junction unmatched. CDR3 residues: CASSFWGGQGVDTQYF. The CDR3 nucleotides are TGTGCCAGCAGTTTTTGGGGGGGACAGGGAGTAGATACGCAGTATTTT.

The rearrangement links TRBV5-1 to TRBJ1-3, with D possibly TRBD1 on 5 matching bases. This CDR3 is built from 14 residues. CDR1 is SGHRS, CDR2 YFSETQ, per germline. V lost 4 bases and J 0 bases, leaving 8 bases between the germline ends. The CDR3 spells CASSPGYSGNTIYF. The CDR3 nucleotides are TGCGCCAGCAGCCCAGGGTACTCTGGAAACACCATATATTTT.

V and J are TRBV2 and TRBJ2-3; TRBD2 agrees at 7 bases. The CDR3 totals 18 residues. After removal of 11 bases from V and 2 bases from J, the junction contained 22 bases not matched to a gene. Germline V gene sequence: CDR1 SNHLY, CDR2 FYNNEI. CDR3 protein: CAGGEQRYLILNTDTQYF. Here the CDR3 DNA reads TGTGCCGGGGGGGAACAGAGGTACCTTATTCTGAACACAGATACGCAGTATTTT.

The chain uses TRBV21-1 and TRBJ2-5; no check of the table's D call, TRBD1, against the DNA was made. TRBV21-1 constitutes a pseudogene. The CDR3 runs 16 residues. CDR3 nucleotide sequence: TGTGCCAGCAGCAAAGAAACAGTACCACCACGAGAGACCCAGTACTTC. Protein: CASSKETVPPRETQYF.

The rearrangement links TRBV7-2 to TRBJ2-3; D is ambiguous. Germline CDR1 is SGHTA and CDR2 is FQGNSA. Trimming removed 2 bases from V and 1 base from J, with 4 bases in between. The CDR3 extends over 13 amino acids. The CDR3 sequence: CASSLQGTDTQYF. CDR3 nucleotide sequence: TGTGCCAGCAGCTTACAGGGCACAGATACGCAGTATTTT.

V usage is TRBV6-4 and J usage is TRBJ2-5; D unresolved. This CDR3 is built from 12 residues. Germline CDR1 reads MRHNA; CDR2 reads SNTAGT. V was clipped by 0 bases and J by 10 bases, with 9 bases between them. This CDR3 reads CASSDSAGLQYF. Written as DNA, the CDR3 is TGTGCCAGCAGTGACTCAGCTGGTCTCCAGTACTTC.

This clone was observed a handful of times. This chain joins TRBV5-6 and TRBJ2-7; 12 positions agree with TRBD1. The germline V gene has CDR1 SGHDT and CDR2 YYEEEE. The CDR3 spans 15 residues. V dropped 7 bases and J dropped 6; count of bases not matched to a gene: 11. CDR3 residues: CASFEAGTGGAEQYF. CDR3 in DNA: TGTGCCAGCTTCGAGGCGGGGACAGGGGGCGCCGAGCAGTACTTC.

J is TRBJ2-1 and V is TRBV7-2, with a weak D call TRBD1 (6 bases). Germline CDR1 and CDR2: SGHTA and FQGNSA. Between the trimmed V and J ends, which lost 5 bases and 2 bases, there was a span of 13 bases. This CDR3 contains 15 residues. The CDR3 loop is CASSPTRDTYNEQFF. The DNA of the CDR3 is TGTGCCAGCAGCCCCACCCGGGACACCTACAATGAGCAGTTCTTC.

V usage is TRBV2 and J usage is TRBJ1-3; 9 positions agree with TRBD1. CDR3 size: 16 residues. Germline V lookup: CDR1 SNHLY, CDR2 FYNNEI. The V and J ends lost 4 bases and 2 bases, in that order; junction bases with no gene match: 6. CDR3 DNA sequence: TGTGCCAGCAGTGCACAGGGGGCTAGGGCTGGAAACACCATATATTTT. Its protein product is CASSAQGARAGNTIYF.